This entry concerns a single TCR beta chain. This sample stems from a study of blood T cell repertoires in COVID-19. Clones were sequenced by immunoSEQ multiplex PCR, and TCRdb holds only the in-frame ones, with some missing. Of tens of thousands of clones in the sample, around 72% are singletons; the top ten hold over 3.5%. The specimen sequenced was peripheral blood. The clonotype originates from a man in his 70s with COVID-19, enrolled during active disease.

CDR3 in amino acids: CASSIPGQENEKLFF. Here the CDR3 DNA reads TGTGCCAGCAGTATACCGGGACAGGAAAATGAAAAACTGTTTTTT. The V gene is TRBV7-6, the J gene TRBJ1-4; 8 bases map to TRBD1. The CDR3 runs to 15 residues. Germline trimming cut 6 bases from V and 5 bases from J; bases unmatched to any gene: 8. In germline, CDR1 is SGHVS, CDR2 FNYEAQ.